What follows are 23 T cell receptor beta chains derived from one specimen sequenced in a study of persistence of HIV-infected CD4 T cells. This was the immunoSEQ version 4 assay in survey mode. Repertoires were generated with immunoSEQ multiplex PCR, while TCRdb's copy carries only in-frame clones and drops some. The table records 25,000 to 35,000 clones, around 80% of them present only once. No antigen has been assigned to these receptors. Stimulation used 7.5 to 10 ug/mL lysate from CMV-infected fibroblasts. Sorted nonresponding memory CD4+ T cells were CD40L-negative, CD69-negative, CD45RO-high. The sample in question was CD4+ T cells sorted from PBMCs after roughly 17-hour stimulation, obtained from a patient who received antiretroviral therapy. All receptors come from an adult man with HIV who was CMV-seropositive.

The chain combines TRBV19 with TRBJ2-2; the match to TRBD2 covers 10 bases. The CDR3 is made up of 15 amino acids. The V and J ends lost 6 bases and 5 bases, in that order; junction bases with no gene match: 6. Germline CDR1 is LNHDA and CDR2 is SQIVND (reference sequence). DNA for the CDR3: TGTGCCAGTAGCCCCAGCGGGGGGGTGACCGGGGAGCTGTTTTTT. Residues: CASSPSGGVTGELFF. Looking up the rest from reference TRBV19 and TRBJ2-2 gives the full variable domain: DGGITQSPKYLFRKEGQNVTLSCEQNLNHDAMYWYRQDPGQGLRLIYYSQIVNDFQKGDIAEGYSVSREKKESFPLTVTSAQKNPTAFYLCASSPSGGVTGELFFGEGSRLTVL.

The chain employs TRBV7-3 and TRBJ2-3, with a possible D match to TRBD2 (7 bases). CDR3 length equals 17 residues. Trimming took 4 bases from V and 1 from J, leaving 18 bases between them. Germline CDR1 and CDR2: SGHTA and FQGTGA. The CDR3 is CASSSWVGGGGTDTQYF. In DNA form, the CDR3 reads TGTGCCAGCAGCTCCTGGGTCGGAGGGGGGGGCACAGATACGCAGTATTTT. The whole variable domain, filled in from reference TRBV7-3 and TRBJ2-3, reads GAGVSQTPSNKVTEKGKYVELRCDPISGHTALYWYRQSLGQGPEFLIYFQGTGAADDSGLPNDRFFAVRPEGSVSTLKIQRTERGDSAVYLCASSSWVGGGGTDTQYFGPGTRLTVL.

The rearrangement joins TRBV29-1 to TRBJ2-1; 11 bases line up with TRBD2. The V gene's germline CDR1 is SQVTM and CDR2 ANQGSEA. Unmatched junction bases numbered 5, after V lost 7 bases and J lost 3 bases. This CDR3 has 14 amino acids. The CDR3 DNA reads as TGCAGCGCGCCACTAGCGGGGGACTACAATGAGCAGTTCTTC. Its translation: CSAPLAGDYNEQFF.

This chain uses TRBV5-5 with TRBJ2-3, with a possible D match to TRBD2 (6 bases). Germline V gene data show CDR1 as SGHKS and CDR2 as YYEKEE (reference sequence). This CDR3 comprises 15 residues. The V gene lost 4 bases and the J gene lost 3 bases, with 15 bases spanning the gap. The CDR3 loop reads CASSGGLSPTDTQYF. The CDR3 DNA sequence: TGTGCCAGCAGCGGGGGACTCTCCCCGACAGATACGCAGTATTTT.

The CDR3 loop reads CASSPFLPPGELFF. CDR3 bases: TGTGCCAGCAGCCCTTTTCTCCCCCCCGGGGAGCTGTTTTTT. The chain couples TRBV7-2 to TRBJ2-2; D gene uncertain. Between the trimmed V and J ends, which lost 5 bases and 6 bases, there was a span of 13 bases. Per germline, CDR1 SGHTA and CDR2 FQGNSA. The CDR3 consists of 14 residues.

The chain has TRBV18 and TRBJ1-4; the D gene is possibly TRBD1 (6 bases). The CDR3 loop spans 15 amino acids. CDR1 is KGHSH, CDR2 LQKENI, per germline. V lost 3 bases to trimming and J lost 5 bases, with 13 bases between them. CDR3 region: CASSPSDRENEKLFF. As DNA, the CDR3 is TGTGCCAGCTCACCCTCGGACAGAGAGAATGAAAAACTGTTTTTT.

The chain couples TRBV6-1 to TRBJ1-4; D unclear. The length of the CDR3 is 15 residues. CDR1 and CDR2 from the germline V gene are MNHNS and SASEGT. With 6 bases removed from V and 0 bases from J, the gap between germline ends came to 11 bases. The CDR3 nucleotides read TGTGCCAGCAGGGGGAATATGGCAACTAATGAAAAACTGTTTTTT. Its translation: CASRGNMATNEKLFF.

J is TRBJ1-1 and V is TRBV9; 9 nucleotides agree with TRBD1. CDR1 is SGDLS and CDR2 is YYNGEE in the germline V gene. The CDR3 covers 17 residues. V shed 0 bases, J shed 4 bases, and the junction held 10 bases outside the gene matches. In DNA form, the CDR3 reads TGTGCCAGCAGCGTAGCCGGGGGGGACAGGGTGGGCACTGAAGCTTTCTTT. Protein product: CASSVAGGDRVGTEAFF.

This chain joins TRBV7-6 and TRBJ2-2, with TRBD2 matching over 15 bases. V lost 5 bases, J lost 6 bases, and 13 bases stayed unmatched. The V gene's germline CDR1 is SGHVS and CDR2 FNYEAQ. This CDR3 has 19 residues. CDR3 sequence (DNA): TGTGCCAGCAGCCCAGGACTGGGACTAGCGGGGGGCGGGCCCGGGGAGCTGTTTTTT. It translates to CASSPGLGLAGGGPGELFF.

This sequence joins TRBV4-2 and TRBJ1-2; D is ambiguous. Between the trimmed V and J ends, which lost 0 bases and 4 bases, there was a span of 12 bases. The CDR3 totals 15 residues. Per the germline V gene, CDR1 is LGHNA and CDR2 is YNFKEQ. CDR3 DNA: TGTGCCAGCAGCCAAGAGCTGTCGACTTTCTATGGCTACACCTTC. Its protein product is CASSQELSTFYGYTF.

The V gene is TRBV21-1, the J gene TRBJ1-3; the table's D call, TRBD1, has no DNA check behind it. TRBV21-1 counts as a pseudogene. CDR3 length: 15 residues. CDR3 sequence reads: CASSKVSGEGNTIYF. DNA of the CDR3: TGTGCCAGCAGCAAAGTTTCAGGGGAAGGAAACACCATATATTTT.

This clone has just one count. The rearrangement uses TRBV7-6 and TRBJ2-7; D is undetermined. Germline CDR1 is SGHVS and CDR2 is FNYEAQ. The V gene lost 5 bases and the J gene lost 0 bases, with 2 bases spanning the gap. The CDR3 has 11 residues. The CDR3 sequence is CASSLSYEQYF. The CDR3 bases are TGTGCCAGCAGCCTCTCCTACGAGCAGTACTTC.

The chain uses TRBV16 and TRBJ1-1, with TRBD1 matching over 8 bases. Germline lookup yields CDR1 KGHSY and CDR2 FQNENV. There are 15 residues in the CDR3. Trimming cost V 2 bases and J 5 bases; bases outside gene matches: 7. In nucleotides, the CDR3 is TGTGCCAGCAGCCAAGTTCAGGGGGCGTTAACTGAAGCTTTCTTT. This translates into CASSQVQGALTEAFF.

The chain carries TRBV15 and TRBJ1-2; TRBD1 matches at 9 bases. CDR3 size: 16 residues. J was trimmed by 4 bases and V by 0 bases; bases with no gene match: 6. Germline loops: CDR1 LNHNV, CDR2 YYDKDF (reference sequence). The CDR3 DNA is TGTGCCACCAGCAGAGATGTTGCGACAGGGGGCTATGGCTACACCTTC. Its protein is CATSRDVATGGYGYTF.

The chain recombines TRBV19 with TRBJ2-1, with 8 bases lining up with TRBD2. With V trimmed by 6 bases and J by 6 bases, 10 bases remained unmatched. The CDR3 consists of 15 residues. The germline gives CDR1 LNHDA, CDR2 SQIVND (reference sequence). The CDR3 DNA sequence: TGTGCCAGTAGCCCAGGACGGGGGGGCCGCAATGAGCAGTTCTTC. It codes for CASSPGRGGRNEQFF. Filled out from reference TRBV19 and TRBJ2-1, the complete variable domain reads DGGITQSPKYLFRKEGQNVTLSCEQNLNHDAMYWYRQDPGQGLRLIYYSQIVNDFQKGDIAEGYSVSREKKESFPLTVTSAQKNPTAFYLCASSPGRGGRNEQFFGPGTRLTVL.

V is TRBV7-3 and J is TRBJ1-1; 7 bases map to TRBD1. J gave up 8 bases and V 2 bases, and 14 bases lay outside the gene matches. The CDR3 length is 16 residues. Germline CDR1 SGHTA, CDR2 FQGTGA. CDR3 nucleotides: TGTGCCAGCAGCTTAGGGGCAGGGGGGGGGCGCGGGGAAGCTTTCTTT. Residues: CASSLGAGGGRGEAFF.

CDR3 protein: CASSLAGTNTDTQYF. The CDR3 DNA follows: TGCGCCAGCAGCTTGGCCGGGACTAACACAGATACGCAGTATTTT. The chain is built from TRBV5-1 and TRBJ2-3; 7 bases are shared with TRBD2. This CDR3 is 15 amino acids long. Trimming cost V 0 bases and J 2 bases; bases outside gene matches: 3. Germline V CDR1 and CDR2: SGHRS, YFSETQ.

V is TRBV6-5 and J is TRBJ2-1; 9 bases align to TRBD1. Germline V gene data show CDR1 as MNHEY and CDR2 as SVGAGI. This CDR3 is 15 amino acids long. V was clipped by 6 bases and J by 2 bases; unmatched bases: 5. DNA for the CDR3: TGTGCCAGCAGACGGGACAGGGCCGCCTACAATGAGCAGTTCTTC. Its translation: CASRRDRAAYNEQFF.

J is TRBJ2-3 and V is TRBV28; the D is unclear. The germline V gene has CDR1 MDHEN and CDR2 SYDVKM. V shed 5 bases and J shed 5 bases, with 20 bases lying between them. CDR3 length: 16 residues. In nucleotides, the CDR3 is TGTGCCAGCAGTGACCCCGGGTCCCGGGCCGGAGATACGCAGTATTTT. It specifies CASSDPGSRAGDTQYF.

This chain joins TRBV7-7 and TRBJ2-1; D is unclear. The V gene's germline CDR1 is SSHAT and CDR2 FNYEAQ (reference sequence). Trimming cost V 4 bases and J 0 bases, with 13 bases left between them. This CDR3 has 16 residues. This CDR3 is CASSSSSHSSYNEQFF. The CDR3 bases are TGTGCCAGCAGCTCATCTTCCCACAGCTCCTACAATGAGCAGTTCTTC.

The rearrangement uses TRBV19 and TRBJ2-2; D might be TRBD1 (6 bases). Trimming took off 8 bases at V and 0 bases at J, with 13 bases between the two ends. CDR3 length: 15 amino acids. The germline gives CDR1 LNHDA, CDR2 SQIVND (reference sequence). CDR3 nucleotides: TGTGCCAGTCGGCAGGGGAATTCGAACACCGGGGAGCTGTTTTTT. It translates to CASRQGNSNTGELFF.

The gene calls are TRBV2 and TRBJ2-7; D gene uncertain. Germline CDR1 is SNHLY and CDR2 is FYNNEI. The CDR3 totals 14 residues. V lost 10 bases and J lost 2, with 18 bases in between. Here the CDR3 DNA reads TGTGCCACCACATCAACCGGACCCACCTACGAGCAGTACTTC. Its protein product is CATTSTGPTYEQYF. Drawing the rest from reference TRBV2 and TRBJ2-7, the complete variable domain is EPEVTQTPSHQVTQMGQEVILRCVPISNHLYFYWYRQILGQKVEFLVSFYNNEISEKSEIFDDQFSVERPDGSNFTLKIRSTKLEDSAMYFCATTSTGPTYEQYFGPGTRLTVT.

This chain links TRBV5-1 with TRBJ1-6, with 9 bases that match TRBD1. Trimming took 4 bases from V and 9 from J; bases not matched to a gene: 5. Germline values: CDR1 SGHRS, CDR2 YFSETQ. The CDR3 contains 14 residues. CDR3 protein: CASSPTGGGSPLHF. The CDR3 DNA follows: TGCGCCAGCAGCCCCACAGGGGGCGGTTCACCCCTCCACTTT. Full variable domain (outside the CDR3, taken from reference TRBV5-1 and TRBJ1-6): KAGVTQTPRYLIKTRGQQVTLSCSPISGHRSVSWYQQTPGQGLQFLFEYFSETQRNKGNFPGRFSGRQFSNSRSEMNVSTLELGDSALYLCASSPTGGGSPLHFGNGTRLTVT.